Sequencing of this T cell receptor (beta chain) was carried out in a study of blood T cell repertoires in COVID-19 (dated by TCRdb to 2020 to 2022). General notes on the study: The collaborator samples originated in the United States, Italy and Spain and spanned the acute and convalescent phases of COVID-19. The prospective study material was composed of cDNA or gDNA derived from T cells, B-cell-depleted T cells, or PBMCs. Deeply sampled blood TCRbeta repertoires from subjects exposed to, actively infected with, or recovered from COVID-19 were included in the dataset. The sample metadata nearly always contained a de-identified subject ID, COVID-19 status, age in years and sex. The repertoires were released in a freely available public database meant as a resource for research on the immune response to SARS-CoV-2. HLA class I and class II types, where available, came from metadata supplied by the sample provider rather than from assay-based typing. Samples came from the ongoing ImmuneRACE study (first 160 participants) plus 1,254 subjects from 6 global collaborators. Beyond this particular receptor, the publication reports: How much clinical and demographic metadata was included differed by source and by participant, and the metadata was provided uncurated.

TCRbeta CDR3 regions were amplified from genomic DNA by means of the immunoSEQ Assay, a bias-controlled multiplex PCR. In the authors' own workflow: The number of nucleated cells in each sample was estimated by amplification of reference gene primers within the assay. To quantify the absolute abundance of each unique TCRbeta CDR3 rearrangement, sequence reads were collapsed and filtered. Productive Simpson clonality was computed per sample as the square root of Simpson's diversity index over productive rearrangements. TCRdb carries this immuneACCESS record with in-frame sequences only. Its versions omit some clonotypes, under half of them owing to an unresolved V gene in the studies checked, with the rest unexplained. V and J calls and clone size are as listed in that table; D and trimming were resolved from the DNA. This sample gives 30,000 to 45,000 clones in total; roughly 78% of them show up just once. Over 15% of the sample is taken by the ten largest.

For CDR1 and CDR2, the germline V gene (reference sequence) lists LNHDA and SQIVND. Measured from the cysteine to the phenylalanine, the CDR3 is 15 residues long. Here the CDR3 DNA is all that survives: 45 bases in frame from base 1. Trimmed from V: 3 bases; trimmed from J: 3 bases; junction bases lacking a gene match: 4. Whole blood was collected in K2EDTA tubes by collaborating institutions according to the institutions' own protocols. Collaborator samples were shipped for TCRbeta analysis as frozen whole blood, isolated PBMCs, or DNA extracted from either sample type. Regarding this clone: This clone's antigen is unknown. There are no base qualities to consult, and no much larger clone falls within one base.

The TCR comes from a man aged 70 or older with acute or convalescent COVID-19. The sample taken for sequencing was peripheral blood. The chain was built from TRBV19 and TRBJ2-2; 7 bases in between match TRBD1. The CDR3 has the sequence CASSMTGSYTGELFF. The sequenced DNA is TGTGCCAGTAGTATGACAGGGTCTTACACCGGGGAGCTGTTTTTT.